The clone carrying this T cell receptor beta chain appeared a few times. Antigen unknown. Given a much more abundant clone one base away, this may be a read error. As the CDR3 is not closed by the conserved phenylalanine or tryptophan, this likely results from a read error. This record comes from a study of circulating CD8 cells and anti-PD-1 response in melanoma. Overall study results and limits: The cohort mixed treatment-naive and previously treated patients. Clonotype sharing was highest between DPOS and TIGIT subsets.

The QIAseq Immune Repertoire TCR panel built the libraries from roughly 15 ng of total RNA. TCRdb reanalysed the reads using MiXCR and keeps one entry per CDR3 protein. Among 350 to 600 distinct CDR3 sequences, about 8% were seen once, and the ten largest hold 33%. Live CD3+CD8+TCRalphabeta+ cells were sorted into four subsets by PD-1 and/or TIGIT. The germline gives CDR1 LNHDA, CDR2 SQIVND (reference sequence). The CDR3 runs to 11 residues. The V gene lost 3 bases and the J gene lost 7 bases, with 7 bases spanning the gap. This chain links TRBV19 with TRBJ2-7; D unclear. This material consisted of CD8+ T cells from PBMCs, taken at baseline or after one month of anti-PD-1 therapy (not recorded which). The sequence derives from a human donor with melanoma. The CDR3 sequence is CASSMSGEQYS. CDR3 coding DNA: TGTGCCAGTAGTATGAGTGGGGAGCAGTACTCC.